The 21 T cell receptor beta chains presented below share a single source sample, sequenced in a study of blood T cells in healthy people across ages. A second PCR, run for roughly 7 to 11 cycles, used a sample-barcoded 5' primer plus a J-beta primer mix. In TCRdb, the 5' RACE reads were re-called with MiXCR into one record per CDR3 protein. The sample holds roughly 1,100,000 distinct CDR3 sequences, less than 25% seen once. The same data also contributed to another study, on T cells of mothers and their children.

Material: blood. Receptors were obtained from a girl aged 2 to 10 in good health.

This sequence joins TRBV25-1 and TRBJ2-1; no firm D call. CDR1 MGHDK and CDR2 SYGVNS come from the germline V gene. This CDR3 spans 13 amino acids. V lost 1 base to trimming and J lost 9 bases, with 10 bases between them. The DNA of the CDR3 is TGTGCCAGCAGTGAATCTTTGGCAGGTGAGCAGTTCTTC. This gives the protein CASSESLAGEQFF. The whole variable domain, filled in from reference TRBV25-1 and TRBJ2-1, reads EADIYQTPRYLVIGTGKKITLECSQTMGHDKMYWYQQDPGMELHLIHYSYGVNSTEKGDLSSESTVSRIRTEHFPLTLESARPSHTSQYLCASSESLAGEQFFGPGTRLTVL.

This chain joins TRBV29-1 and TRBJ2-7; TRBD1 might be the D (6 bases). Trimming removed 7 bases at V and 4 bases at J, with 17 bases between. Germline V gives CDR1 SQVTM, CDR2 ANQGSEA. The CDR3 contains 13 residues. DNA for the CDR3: TGCAGCGCACAGACAGGTGGAGGATACGAGCAGTACTTC. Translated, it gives CSAQTGGGYEQYF.

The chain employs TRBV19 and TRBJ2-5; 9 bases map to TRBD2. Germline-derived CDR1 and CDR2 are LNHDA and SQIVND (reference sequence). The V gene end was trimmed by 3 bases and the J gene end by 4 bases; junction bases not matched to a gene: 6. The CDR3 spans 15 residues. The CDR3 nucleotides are TGTGCCAGTAGTATCACCCTAGCGGGGACAGAGACCCAGTACTTC. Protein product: CASSITLAGTETQYF.

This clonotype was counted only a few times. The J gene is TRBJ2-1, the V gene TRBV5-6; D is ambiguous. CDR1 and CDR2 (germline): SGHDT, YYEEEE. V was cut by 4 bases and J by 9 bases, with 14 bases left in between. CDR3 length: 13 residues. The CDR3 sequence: CASSPPLSGEQFF. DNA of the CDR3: TGTGCCAGCAGCCCTCCCCTCTCCGGTGAGCAGTTCTTC.

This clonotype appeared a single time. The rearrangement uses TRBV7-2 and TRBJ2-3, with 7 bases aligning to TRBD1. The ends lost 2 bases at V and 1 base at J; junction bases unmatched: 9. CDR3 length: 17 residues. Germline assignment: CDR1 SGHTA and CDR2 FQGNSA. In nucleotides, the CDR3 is TGTGCCAGCAGCTTACCAATAGGGACAGAACGCACAGATACGCAGTATTTT. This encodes CASSLPIGTERTDTQYF.

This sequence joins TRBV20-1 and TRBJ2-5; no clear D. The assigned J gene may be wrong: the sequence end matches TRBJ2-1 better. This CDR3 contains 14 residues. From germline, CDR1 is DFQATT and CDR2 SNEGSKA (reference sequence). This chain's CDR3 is CSASKPGPINEQFF. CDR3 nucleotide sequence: TGCAGTGCTAGCAAACCAGGACCGATCAATGAGCAGTTCTTC.

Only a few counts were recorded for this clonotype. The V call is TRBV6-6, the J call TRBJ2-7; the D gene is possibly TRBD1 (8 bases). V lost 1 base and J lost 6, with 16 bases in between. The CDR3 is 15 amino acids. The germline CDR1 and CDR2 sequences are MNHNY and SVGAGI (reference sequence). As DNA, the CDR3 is TGTGCCAGCAGTTACTACAGGGGGGGTCTGGGCGAGCAGTACTTC. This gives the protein CASSYYRGGLGEQYF.

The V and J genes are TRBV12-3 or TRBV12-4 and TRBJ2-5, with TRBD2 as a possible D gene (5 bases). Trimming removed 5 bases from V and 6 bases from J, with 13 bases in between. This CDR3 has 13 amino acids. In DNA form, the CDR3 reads TGTGCCAGCAGTCCCACCGAGGGAAAGACCCAGTACTTC. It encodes CASSPTEGKTQYF.

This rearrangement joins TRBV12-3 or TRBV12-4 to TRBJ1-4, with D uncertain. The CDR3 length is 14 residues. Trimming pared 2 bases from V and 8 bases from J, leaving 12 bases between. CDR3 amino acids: CASSLSPQGEKLFF. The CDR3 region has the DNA TGTGCCAGCAGTTTAAGTCCCCAAGGGGAAAAACTGTTTTTT.

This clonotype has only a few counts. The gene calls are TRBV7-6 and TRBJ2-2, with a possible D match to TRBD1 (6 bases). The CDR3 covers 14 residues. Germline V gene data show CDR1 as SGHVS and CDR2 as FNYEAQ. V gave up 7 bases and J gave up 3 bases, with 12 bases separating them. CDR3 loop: CASTRDIYTGELFF. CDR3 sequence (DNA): TGTGCCAGCACCAGGGACATTTACACCGGGGAGCTGTTTTTT.

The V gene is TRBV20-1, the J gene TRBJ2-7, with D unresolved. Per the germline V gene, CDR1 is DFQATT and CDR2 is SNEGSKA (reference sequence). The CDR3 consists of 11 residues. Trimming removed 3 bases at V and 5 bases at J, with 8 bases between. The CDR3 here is CSASDFHEQYF. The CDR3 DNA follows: TGCAGTGCTAGTGACTTCCACGAGCAGTACTTC.

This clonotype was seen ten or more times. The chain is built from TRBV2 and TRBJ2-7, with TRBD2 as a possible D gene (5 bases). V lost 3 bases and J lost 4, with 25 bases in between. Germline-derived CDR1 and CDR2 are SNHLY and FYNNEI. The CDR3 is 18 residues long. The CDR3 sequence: CASSDIWSDTGLPYEQYF. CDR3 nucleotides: TGTGCCAGCAGTGATATTTGGTCTGATACCGGACTCCCTTACGAGCAGTACTTC.

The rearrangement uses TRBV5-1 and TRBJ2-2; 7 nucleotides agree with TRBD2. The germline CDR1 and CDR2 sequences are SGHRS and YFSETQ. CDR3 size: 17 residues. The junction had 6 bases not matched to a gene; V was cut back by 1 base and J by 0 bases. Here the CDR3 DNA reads TGCGCCAGCAGCTTGTGGACGGGAGGCCCGAACACCGGGGAGCTGTTTTTT. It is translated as CASSLWTGGPNTGELFF.

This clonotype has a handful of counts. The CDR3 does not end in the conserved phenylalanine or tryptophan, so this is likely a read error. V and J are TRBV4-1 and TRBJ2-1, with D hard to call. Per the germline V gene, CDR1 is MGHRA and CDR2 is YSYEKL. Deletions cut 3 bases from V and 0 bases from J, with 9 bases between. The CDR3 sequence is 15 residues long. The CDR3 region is CASSHQQISYNEQFL. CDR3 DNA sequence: TGCGCCAGCAGCCACCAGCAGATCTCCTACAATGAGCAGTTCCTC.

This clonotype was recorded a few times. CDR3 DNA: TGCAGTGCTAGAGATTGGGTTGGAGATACGCAGTATTTT. Encoded protein: CSARDWVGDTQYF. This rearrangement joins TRBV20-1 to TRBJ2-3; D gene ambiguous. Germline V gene sequence: CDR1 DFQATT, CDR2 SNEGSKA (reference sequence). Trimming left V 0 bases short and J 5 bases short, with 9 bases between. This CDR3 spans 13 amino acids.

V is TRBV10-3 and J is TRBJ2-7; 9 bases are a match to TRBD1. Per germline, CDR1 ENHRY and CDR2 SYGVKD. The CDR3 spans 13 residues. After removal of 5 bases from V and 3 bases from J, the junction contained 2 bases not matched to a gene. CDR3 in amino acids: CAISWDRDYEQYF. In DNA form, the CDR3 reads TGTGCCATCAGTTGGGACAGGGACTACGAGCAGTACTTC.

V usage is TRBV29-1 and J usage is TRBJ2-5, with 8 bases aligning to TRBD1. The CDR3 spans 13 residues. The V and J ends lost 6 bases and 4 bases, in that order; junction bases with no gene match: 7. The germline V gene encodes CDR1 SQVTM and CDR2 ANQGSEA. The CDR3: CSVDPTGAETQYF. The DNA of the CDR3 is TGCAGCGTGGATCCGACAGGGGCAGAGACCCAGTACTTC.

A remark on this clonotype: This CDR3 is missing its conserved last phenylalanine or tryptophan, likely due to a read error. CDR3 protein: CASSHHRGPLEETQYL. CDR3 DNA sequence: TGCGCCAGCAGCCACCACAGGGGGCCATTAGAAGAGACCCAGTACTTG. This chain connects TRBV5-1 to TRBJ2-5, with TRBD1 matching 9 bases. With 4 bases clipped from V and 3 bases from J, the junction kept 10 bases outside the gene matches. Germline CDR1 is SGHRS and CDR2 is YFSETQ. The CDR3 totals 16 residues.

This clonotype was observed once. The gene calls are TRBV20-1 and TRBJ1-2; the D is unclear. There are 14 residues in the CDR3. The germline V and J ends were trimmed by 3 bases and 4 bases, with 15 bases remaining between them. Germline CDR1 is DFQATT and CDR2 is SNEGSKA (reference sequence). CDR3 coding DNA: TGCAGTGCTAGCAGTAGCCTCGCGGGCTATGGCTACACCTTC. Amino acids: CSASSSLAGYGYTF.

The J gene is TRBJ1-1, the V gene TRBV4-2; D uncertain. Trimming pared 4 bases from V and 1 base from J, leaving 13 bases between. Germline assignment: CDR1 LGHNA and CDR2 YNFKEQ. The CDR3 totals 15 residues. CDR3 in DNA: TGTGCCAGCAGCCCCGCTTTGAGAGGGAACACTGAAGCTTTCTTT. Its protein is CASSPALRGNTEAFF.

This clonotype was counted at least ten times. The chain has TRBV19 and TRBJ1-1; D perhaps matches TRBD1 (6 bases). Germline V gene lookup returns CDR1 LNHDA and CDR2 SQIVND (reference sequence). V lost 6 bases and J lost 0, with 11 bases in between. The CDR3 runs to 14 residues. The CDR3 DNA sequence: TGTGCCAGTAGCGGGGGGCTGATGAACACTGAAGCTTTCTTT. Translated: CASSGGLMNTEAFF. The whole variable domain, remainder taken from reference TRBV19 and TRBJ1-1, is DGGITQSPKYLFRKEGQNVTLSCEQNLNHDAMYWYRQDPGQGLRLIYYSQIVNDFQKGDIAEGYSVSREKKESFPLTVTSAQKNPTAFYLCASSGGLMNTEAFFGQGTRLTVV.